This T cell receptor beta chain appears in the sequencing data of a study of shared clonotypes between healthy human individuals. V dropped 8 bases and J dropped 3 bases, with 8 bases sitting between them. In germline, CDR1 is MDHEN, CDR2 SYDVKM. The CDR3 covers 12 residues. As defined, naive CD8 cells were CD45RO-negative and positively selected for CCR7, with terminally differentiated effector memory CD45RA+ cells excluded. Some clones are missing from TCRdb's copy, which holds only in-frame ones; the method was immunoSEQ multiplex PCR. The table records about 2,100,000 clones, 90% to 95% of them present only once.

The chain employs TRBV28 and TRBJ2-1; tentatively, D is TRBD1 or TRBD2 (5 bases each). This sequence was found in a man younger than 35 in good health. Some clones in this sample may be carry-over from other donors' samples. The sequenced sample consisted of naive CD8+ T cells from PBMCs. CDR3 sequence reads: CASRDGYNEQFF. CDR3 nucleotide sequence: TGTGCCAGCCGGGACGGCTACAATGAGCAGTTCTTC.